These T cell receptor beta chains were read from a single sample in a study of T cell responses to AZD1222 COVID-19 vaccine. Sequencing used immunoSEQ multiplex PCR; TCRdb keeps in-frame clones, though not all of them. The table shows under 200,000 clones, with around 89% occurring only once. The sequences come from peripheral blood, collected 28 days after the second AZD1222 dose. The receptors were sampled from an adult who received the AZD1222 COVID-19 vaccine. CDR3s include the opening cysteine and the closing phenylalanine or tryptophan. A D gene is named only where the DNA matches it firmly. Some rows have no size entry. The others give once, few or many, or a class for an expanded clone.

V,length,size,J,D,CDR3,DNA
TRBV28,14,-,TRBJ1-2,-,CASRASGGHPGYTF,TGTGCCAGCAGGGCCTCGGGGGGGCACCCTGGCTACACCTTC
TRBV2,15,few,TRBJ1-1,-,CASSERKGMNTEAFF,TGTGCCAGCAGTGAACGGAAAGGGATGAACACTGAAGCTTTCTTT
TRBV9,12,-,TRBJ2-2,-,CASSPAAGELFF,TGTGCCAGCAGCCCTGCCGCCGGGGAGCTGTTTTTT
TRBV7-6,14,-,TRBJ2-3,-,CASSFYRGTDTQYF,TGTGCCAGCAGCTTCTACAGGGGCACAGATACGCAGTATTTT
TRBV5-1,13,-,TRBJ2-7,-,CASSLTDSYEQYF,TGCGCCAGCAGCTTGACGGATTCCTACGAGCAGTACTTC
TRBV9,15,-,TRBJ2-1,-,CASSPRGRWVNEQFF,TGTGCCAGCAGCCCCCGGGGCCGATGGGTGAATGAGCAGTTCTTC
TRBV28,14,-,TRBJ2-7,-,CASSTPAGVDEQYF,TGTGCCAGCAGCACCCCAGCGGGTGTCGACGAGCAGTACTTC
TRBV29-1,15,once,TRBJ2-2,TRBD2,CSVGNQRELGGELFF,TGCAGCGTTGGGAACCAGCGGGAGTTGGGCGGGGAGCTGTTTTTT
TRBV18,11,-,TRBJ2-1,-,CASSPPGEQFF,TGTGCCAGCTCACCCCCCGGAGAGCAGTTCTTC
TRBV11-2,19,-,TRBJ1-6,-,CASSLNIPSGSSYNSPLHF,TGTGCCAGCAGCTTAAATATACCGAGTGGGAGCTCCTATAATTCACCCCTCCACTTT
TRBV28,14,-,TRBJ2-7,TRBD1,CASSLRLRGPEQYF,TGTGCCAGCAGTTTAAGGTTGAGGGGGCCCGAGCAGTACTTC
TRBV30,14,-,TRBJ2-7,-,CAWDRDGPRGEQYF,TGTGCCTGGGATAGGGACGGCCCGAGGGGCGAGCAGTACTTC
TRBV7-6,16,-,TRBJ2-3,TRBD1,CASSQGQGSVSDTQYF,TGTGCCAGCAGCCAAGGACAGGGAAGTGTCTCAGATACGCAGTATTTT
TRBV3-1/TRBV3-2,18,once,TRBJ2-3,TRBD2,CASSHPGLAGAGTDTQYF,TGTGCCAGCAGCCATCCGGGACTAGCGGGCGCGGGAACTGATACGCAGTATTTT
TRBV30,14,-,TRBJ1-4,-,CAWTVIPYYEKLFF,TGTGCCTGGACGGTCATCCCCTATTATGAAAAACTGTTTTTT
TRBV4-3,17,-,TRBJ2-1,-,CASSQEAGQVLYNEQFF,TGCGCCAGCAGCCAAGAAGCGGGTCAGGTCCTTTACAATGAGCAGTTCTTC
TRBV3-1/TRBV3-2,12,-,TRBJ1-1,-,CASSPQAPEAFF,TGTGCCAGCAGCCCCCAGGCGCCTGAAGCTTTCTTT
TRBV4-3,17,-,TRBJ2-3,TRBD2,CASSQEVSGRGTDTQYF,TGCGCCAGCAGCCAAGAGGTTAGCGGGAGGGGGACAGATACGCAGTATTTT
TRBV7-9,14,-,TRBJ1-2,TRBD1,CASSPLTGFYGYTF,TGTGCCAGCAGCCCGTTGACAGGGTTCTATGGCTACACCTTC
TRBV3-1/TRBV3-2,15,-,TRBJ2-7,TRBD2,CASSRRGGRADEQYF,TGTGCCAGCAGCAGGAGGGGCGGGAGGGCCGACGAGCAGTACTTC
TRBV7-2,16,-,TRBJ2-5,TRBD2,CASSSDGRGNQETQYF,TGTGCCAGCAGTTCAGACGGGAGGGGAAACCAAGAGACCCAGTACTTC
TRBV27,18,-,TRBJ2-7,TRBD2,CASSGVRASGTRPYEQYF,TGTGCCAGCAGTGGGGTTAGGGCTAGCGGGACCCGCCCCTACGAGCAGTACTTC
TRBV19,13,-,TRBJ1-1,-,CATKDRMNTEAFF,TGTGCCACCAAGGACAGAATGAACACTGAAGCTTTCTTT
TRBV5-1,17,-,TRBJ2-3,TRBD2,CASSSGVAGGPTDTQYF,TGCGCCAGCAGCTCTGGCGTGGCGGGAGGGCCCACAGATACGCAGTATTTT
TRBV6-5,13,once,TRBJ1-2,-,CASRRGLANGYTF,TGTGCCAGCAGACGAGGACTCGCGAATGGCTACACCTTC
TRBV7-9,14,few,TRBJ2-5,-,CASSHKTSYETQYF,TGTGCCAGCAGCCACAAGACTAGTTATGAGACCCAGTACTTC
TRBV13,15,-,TRBJ2-7,TRBD2,CASSSGGAGAREQYF,TGTGCCAGCAGCTCGGGTGGGGCGGGAGCTCGTGAGCAGTACTTC
TRBV27,16,-,TRBJ2-2,-,CASSDPRGAYTGELFF,TGTGCCAGCAGCGACCCGAGGGGCGCCTACACCGGGGAGCTGTTTTTT
TRBV5-5,16,once,TRBJ2-2,TRBD2,CASNPGLAGILGELFF,TGTGCCAGCAACCCGGGACTAGCGGGAATCTTGGGGGAGCTGTTTTTT
TRBV4-3,16,-,TRBJ2-7,TRBD2,CASSQAGTSGSYEQYF,TGCGCCAGCAGCCAAGCAGGGACTAGCGGCTCCTACGAGCAGTACTTC
TRBV5-6,15,-,TRBJ2-7,TRBD1,CASSLYGTGSYEQYF,TGTGCCAGCAGCTTGTACGGGACAGGGTCCTACGAGCAGTACTTC
TRBV7-3,15,few,TRBJ2-1,TRBD2,CASSSPGLAANEQFF,TGTGCCAGCAGCTCTCCGGGACTAGCGGCCAATGAGCAGTTCTTC
TRBV6-5,14,few,TRBJ2-7,-,CASGPIVTSYEQYF,TGTGCCAGCGGGCCAATCGTAACCTCCTACGAGCAGTACTTC
TRBV19,12,-,TRBJ1-3,-,CASSTDQNTIYF,TGTGCCAGTAGTACAGACCAAAACACCATATATTTT
TRBV2,15,-,TRBJ2-5,-,CASTPRGGVQETQYF,TGTGCCAGCACCCCCAGAGGAGGGGTCCAAGAGACCCAGTACTTC
TRBV30,16,-,TRBJ1-3,TRBD1,CAWSFWTGLTGNTIYF,TGTGCCTGGAGTTTCTGGACAGGACTAACTGGAAACACCATATATTTT
TRBV18,14,-,TRBJ2-2,TRBD2,CASLPAGGTGELFF,TGTGCCAGCCTCCCCGCGGGAGGCACCGGGGAGCTGTTTTTT
TRBV19,11,-,TRBJ1-6,-,CASSKNSPLHF,TGTGCCAGTAGTAAAAATTCACCCCTCCACTTT
TRBV7-2,15,-,TRBJ2-3,-,CASSLSFASGDTQYF,TGTGCCAGCAGCTTATCGTTCGCGAGTGGAGATACGCAGTATTTT
TRBV6-1,14,-,TRBJ2-1,-,CASSELRRTGEQFF,TGTGCCAGCAGTGAGTTGCGCCGTACAGGCGAGCAGTTCTTC
TRBV6-2/TRBV6-3,16,-,TRBJ2-5,TRBD2,CASSYGTSGSQETQYF,TGTGCCAGCAGTTACGGGACTAGCGGATCACAAGAGACCCAGTACTTC
TRBV30,12,-,TRBJ1-1,-,CASSRGGTEAFF,TGTGCCTCCTCCCGAGGGGGCACTGAAGCTTTCTTT
TRBV21-1,16,-,TRBJ2-2,-,CASSSGRQANTGELFF,TGTGCCAGCAGTTCTGGAAGACAGGCGAACACCGGGGAGCTGTTTTTT
TRBV12-3/TRBV12-4,13,-,TRBJ1-5,TRBD1,CASSGQGSQPQHF,TGTGCCAGCAGTGGACAGGGAAGTCAGCCCCAGCATTTT
TRBV7-9,17,-,TRBJ2-2,-,CASSLRLLAADTGELFF,TGTGCCAGCAGCTTACGTCTACTCGCCGCGGACACCGGGGAGCTGTTTTTT
TRBV5-5,16,-,TRBJ1-1,TRBD1,CASSSPGQGLNTEAFF,TGTGCCAGCAGCTCTCCGGGACAGGGCTTAAACACTGAAGCTTTCTTT
TRBV28,16,few,TRBJ2-1,TRBD2,CASSLRTSGYYNEQFF,TGTGCCAGCAGTTTACGGACTAGCGGATATTACAATGAGCAGTTCTTC
TRBV6-5,12,-,TRBJ2-3,-,CASSYSSGTQYF,TGTGCCAGCAGTTACTCGAGCGGGACGCAGTATTTT